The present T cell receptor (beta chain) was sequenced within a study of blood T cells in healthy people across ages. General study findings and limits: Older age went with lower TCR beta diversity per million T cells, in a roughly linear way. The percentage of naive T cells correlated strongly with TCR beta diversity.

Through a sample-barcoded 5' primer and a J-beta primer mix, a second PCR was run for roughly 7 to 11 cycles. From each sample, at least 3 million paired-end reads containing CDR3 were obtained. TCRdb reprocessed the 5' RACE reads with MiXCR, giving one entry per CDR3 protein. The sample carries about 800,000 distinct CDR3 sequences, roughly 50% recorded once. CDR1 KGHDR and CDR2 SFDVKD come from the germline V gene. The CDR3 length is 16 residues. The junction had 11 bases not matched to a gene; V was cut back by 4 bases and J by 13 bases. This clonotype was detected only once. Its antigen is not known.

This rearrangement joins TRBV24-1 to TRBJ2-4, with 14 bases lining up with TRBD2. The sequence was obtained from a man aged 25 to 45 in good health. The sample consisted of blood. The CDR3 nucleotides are TGTGCCACCAGTGAGACGGGACTAGCGGGAGAAAATGAGCAGTACTTC. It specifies CATSETGLAGENEQYF.